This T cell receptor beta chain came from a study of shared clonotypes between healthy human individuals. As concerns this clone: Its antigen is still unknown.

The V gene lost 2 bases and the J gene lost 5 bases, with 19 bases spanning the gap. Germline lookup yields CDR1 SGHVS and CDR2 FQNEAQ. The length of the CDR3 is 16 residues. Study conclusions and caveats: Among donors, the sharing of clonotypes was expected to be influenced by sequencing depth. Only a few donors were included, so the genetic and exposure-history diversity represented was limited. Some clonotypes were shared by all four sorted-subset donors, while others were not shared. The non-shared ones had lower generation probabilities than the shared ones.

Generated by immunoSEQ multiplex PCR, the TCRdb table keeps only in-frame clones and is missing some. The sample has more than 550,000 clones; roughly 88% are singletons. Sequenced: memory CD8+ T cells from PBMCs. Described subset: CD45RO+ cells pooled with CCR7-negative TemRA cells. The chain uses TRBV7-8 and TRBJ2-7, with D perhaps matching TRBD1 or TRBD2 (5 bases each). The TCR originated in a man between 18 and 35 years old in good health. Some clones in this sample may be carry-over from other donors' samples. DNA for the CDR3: TGTGCCAGCAGCTTACTGCGGTGGGGGAAACTAGACGAGCAGTACTTC. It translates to CASSLLRWGKLDEQYF.